This TCR beta chain derives from a study of blood T cell repertoires in COVID-19. Overall study context: Sources were T cells, B-cell-depleted T cells, or PBMCs; the material itself was cDNA or gDNA.

The CDR3 is 13 amino acids. Trimming stripped 6 bases from V and 6 bases from J, with 12 bases between. Germline V gives CDR1 SNHLY, CDR2 FYNNEI. The data were produced by immunoSEQ multiplex PCR, yet TCRdb's version contains in-frame clones alone and is incomplete. This table has roughly 180,000 clones, around 87% appearing once. All enrollees were about 18 to 100 years old and from approximately 25 US areas. Participants reported their clinical history, and cohort assignment relied on those reports. Donors of Cohort 3 who recovered were those that had two negative PCRs, clearance, or symptom resolution.

This sequence joins TRBV2 and TRBJ2-1; D might be TRBD2 (5 bases). Input material: PBMCs or T cells enriched from blood (not recorded which). The receptor comes from a woman under 40 who had recovered from COVID-19. CDR3 in amino acids: CASRNGRGNEQFF. In nucleotides, the CDR3 is TGTGCCAGCAGAAACGGACGGGGCAATGAGCAGTTCTTC. Full variable domain (rest looked up from reference TRBV2 and TRBJ2-1): EPEVTQTPSHQVTQMGQEVILRCVPISNHLYFYWYRQILGQKVEFLVSFYNNEISEKSEIFDDQFSVERPDGSNFTLKIRSTKLEDSAMYFCASRNGRGNEQFFGPGTRLTVL.